This T cell receptor (beta chain) comes out of a study of cytomegalovirus exposure and HLA in healthy donors. The data were produced by immunoSEQ multiplex PCR, yet TCRdb's version contains in-frame clones alone and is incomplete. The repertoire holds approximately 160,000 clones, with approximately 89% as singletons. Sequences were obtained from PBMCs. This receptor was obtained from a man aged 18 to 29 in good health and CMV-seropositive.

The CDR3 DNA is TGTGCTAGTGGTTTGGTACAGAGGGGGTGGACTCAGCCCCAGCATTTT. Amino acids: CASGLVQRGWTQPQHF. J is TRBJ1-5 and V is TRBV12-5; D is perhaps TRBD1 (6 bases). The CDR3 loop spans 16 amino acids. V was cut by 0 bases and J by 6 bases, with 15 bases left in between. Germline CDR1 reads LGHNT; CDR2 reads FRNRAP.